Below are 19 T cell receptor beta chains sequenced from a single sample in a study of OX40 agonist ivuxolimab in advanced cancers. Measured with immunoSEQ multiplex PCR; TCRdb has only the in-frame clones, and not every one. The data contain fewer than 90,000 clones, around 90% of them singletons. Sample: CD4+ or CD8+ T cells sorted from blood, taken in a trial of the OX40 agonist ivuxolimab. The receptors here all came from an adult with an advanced solid tumor such as melanoma, head and neck, liver or kidney cancer.

This sequence joins TRBV18 and TRBJ2-6; D is unresolved. V shed 3 bases and J shed 2 bases, with 14 bases lying between them. Germline lookup yields CDR1 KGHSH and CDR2 LQKENI. This CDR3 comprises 17 residues. CDR3 sequence: CASSPRPSGAGANVLTF. CDR3 DNA: TGTGCCAGCTCACCTCGCCCGAGTGGGGCTGGGGCCAACGTCCTGACTTTC.

This clone was recorded only once. CDR3 DNA sequence: TGTGCCAGCTCAACCACCTCGGGACAGTCCTACGAGCAGTACTTC. Amino acids: CASSTTSGQSYEQYF. The chain recombines TRBV18 with TRBJ2-7, with 7 bases matching TRBD1. V lost 5 bases, J lost 1 base, and 8 bases stayed unmatched. This CDR3 comprises 15 residues. CDR1 is KGHSH, CDR2 LQKENI, per germline. Drawing the rest from reference TRBV18 and TRBJ2-7, the complete variable domain is NAGVMQNPRHLVRRRGQEARLRCSPMKGHSHVYWYRQLPEEGLKFMVYLQKENIIDESGMPKERFSAEFPKEGPSILRIQQVVRGDSAAYFCASSTTSGQSYEQYFGPGTRLTVT.

This rearrangement joins TRBV13 to TRBJ2-5; 8 bases line up with TRBD1. V was pared by 0 bases and J by 5 bases, with 5 bases of the junction left unmatched. This CDR3 is 15 amino acids long. Germline CDR1 PRHDT, CDR2 FYEKMQ (reference sequence). This CDR3 reads CASSLGQGAWETQYF. The DNA for the CDR3 is TGTGCCAGCAGCTTAGGCCAGGGGGCTTGGGAGACCCAGTACTTC.

The J gene is TRBJ2-5, the V gene TRBV28; possible D gene TRBD2, 5 bases. The V and J ends lost 8 bases and 5 bases respectively, with 27 bases between them. Germline CDR1 and CDR2: MDHEN and SYDVKM. The CDR3 has 17 residues. The CDR3 region is CASSLSGRVRRWETQYF. Written as DNA, the CDR3 is TGTGCCAGCTCGTTAAGCGGTCGGGTTAGACGGTGGGAGACCCAGTACTTC.

The chain joins TRBV7-9 to TRBJ2-7, with 10 positions matching TRBD1. The CDR3 loop spans 15 amino acids. V shed 5 bases, J shed 6 bases, and the junction held 10 bases outside the gene matches. Germline V gives CDR1 SEHNR, CDR2 FQNEAQ (reference sequence). CDR3 coding DNA: TGTGCCAGCAGCCAACCCGGGACAGGGGCCTCCGAGCAGTACTTC. Translated, it gives CASSQPGTGASEQYF. Full variable domain (remainder filled in from reference TRBV7-9 and TRBJ2-7): DTGVSQNPRHKITKRGQNVTFRCDPISEHNRLYWYRQTLGQGPEFLTYFQNEAQLEKSRLLSDRFSAERPKGSFSTLEIQRTEQGDSAMYLCASSQPGTGASEQYFGPGTRLTVT.

The CDR3 here is CASSLIGSAYNEQFF. The CDR3 DNA reads TGTGCCAGCAGTTTAATAGGGAGTGCCTACAATGAGCAGTTCTTC. The chain uses TRBV28 and TRBJ2-1; a weak D match, TRBD2 (5 bases). The germline CDR1 and CDR2 sequences are MDHEN and SYDVKM. Trimming took off 2 bases at V and 2 bases at J, with 10 bases between the two ends. This CDR3 region has 15 residues.

The chain recombines TRBV7-6 with TRBJ1-2; 8 nucleotides agree with TRBD1. This CDR3 has 18 residues. Trimming took 1 base from V and 6 from J; bases not matched to a gene: 16. CDR1 SGHVS and CDR2 FNYEAQ come from the germline V gene. The CDR3 loop is CASSLGGTGAWSRDGYTF. The CDR3 coding sequence is TGTGCCAGCAGCTTAGGGGGGACAGGTGCGTGGTCTCGGGATGGCTACACCTTC.

In regard to this clone: The identical CDR3 is also encoded by other nucleotide sequences in the sample. The chain couples TRBV9 to TRBJ2-3; 9 positions agree with TRBD1. This CDR3 contains 15 residues. With 0 bases clipped from V and 3 bases from J, the junction kept 2 bases outside the gene matches. Germline lookup yields CDR1 SGDLS and CDR2 YYNGEE. The CDR3 here is CASSVGGQGTDTQYF. CDR3 DNA sequence: TGTGCCAGCAGCGTAGGGGGACAGGGAACAGATACGCAGTATTTT.

This clone was picked up one time. The rearrangement links TRBV2 to TRBJ1-3, with no clear D. V was clipped by 5 bases and J by 5 bases, with 10 bases between them. Germline CDR1 and CDR2: SNHLY and FYNNEI. This CDR3 comprises 13 residues. Written as DNA, the CDR3 is TGTGCCAGCAGTCCTAGACTCCGAAACACCATATATTTT. Translation: CASSPRLRNTIYF.

This chain links TRBV18 with TRBJ2-1, with a weak D call TRBD1 (5 bases). The CDR3 consists of 14 residues. The germline CDR1 and CDR2 sequences are KGHSH and LQKENI. The ends were cut back, 0 bases at V and 5 bases at J, with 8 bases in the middle. The DNA for the CDR3 is TGTGCCAGCTCACCACCGTCCAGGGACAATGAGCAGTTCTTC. Amino acid sequence: CASSPPSRDNEQFF.

This clone came up once. The chain joins TRBV19 to TRBJ1-5; D possibly corresponds to TRBD1 (6 bases). This CDR3 comprises 14 residues. Deletions cut 9 bases from V and 2 bases from J, with 14 bases between. The germline V gene encodes CDR1 LNHDA and CDR2 SQIVND (reference sequence). CDR3 amino acids: CASVQGSGNQPQHF. DNA for the CDR3: TGTGCCAGCGTACAGGGATCAGGCAATCAGCCCCAGCATTTT.

This sequence joins TRBV4-1 and TRBJ2-3, with D unresolved. Germline V lookup: CDR1 MGHRA, CDR2 YSYEKL. The length of the CDR3 is 15 residues. Trimming took off 4 bases at V and 2 bases at J, with 13 bases between the two ends. CDR3 in amino acids: CASSPYLATTDTQYF. The CDR3 DNA reads as TGCGCCAGCAGCCCCTACTTGGCCACCACAGATACGCAGTATTTT.

The chain couples TRBV10-3 to TRBJ1-1; D call uncertain. Germline loops: CDR1 ENHRY, CDR2 SYGVKD. The CDR3 is 13 amino acids. Trimming took off 6 bases at V and 8 bases at J, with 16 bases between the two ends. The CDR3 coding sequence is TGTGCCATCAGGGGCGAGAGTCTGGGGGAAGCTTTCTTT. Protein: CAIRGESLGEAFF.

This chain joins TRBV4-2 and TRBJ1-5, with a weak D call TRBD1 (5 bases). The germline gives CDR1 LGHNA, CDR2 YNFKEQ. The CDR3 covers 15 residues. Trimming removed 7 bases from V and 2 bases from J, with 15 bases in between. CDR3 residues: CASTKGTGRNQPQHF. CDR3 bases: TGTGCCAGCACCAAAGGCACAGGCCGCAATCAGCCCCAGCATTTT.

The chain combines TRBV6-1 with TRBJ2-5, with a tentative D call TRBD2 (6 bases). Germline V gives CDR1 MNHNS, CDR2 SASEGT. The CDR3 is 13 residues long. V lost 6 bases to trimming and J lost 2 bases, with 10 bases between them. CDR3 coding DNA: TGTGCCAGCAGGAGGGACTTTCAAGAGACCCAGTACTTC. Its protein product is CASRRDFQETQYF.

The rearrangement uses TRBV7-8 and TRBJ2-4; D is unclear. The length of the CDR3 is 13 residues. CDR1 and CDR2 (germline): SGHVS, FQNEAQ. V gave up 0 bases and J gave up 6 bases, with 6 bases separating them. The CDR3 nucleotides read TGTGCCAGCAGCTTAGCCCAGGCAAACATTCAGTACTTC. Translating it yields CASSLAQANIQYF.

The chain uses TRBV4-2 and TRBJ2-3, with TRBD2 matching over 13 bases. Germline V lookup: CDR1 LGHNA, CDR2 YNFKEQ. V trimming: 4 bases; J trimming: 4 bases; junction bases outside the gene matches: 2. This CDR3 is built from 15 residues. The CDR3 protein is CASSPGLAGSDTQYF. For the CDR3, the DNA is TGTGCCAGCAGCCCGGGACTAGCGGGGTCAGATACGCAGTATTTT.

CDR3 region: CASSSSREGELFF. CDR3 sequence (DNA): TGTGCCAGCAGTTCGTCCAGGGAAGGGGAGCTGTTTTTT. V is TRBV6-6 and J is TRBJ2-2; weak D call: TRBD1 (5 bases). Deletions cut 4 bases from V and 8 bases from J, with 11 bases between. The CDR3 sequence is 13 residues long. CDR1 is MNHNY and CDR2 is SVGAGI in the germline V gene (reference sequence).

The rearrangement joins TRBV23-1 to TRBJ2-1; 12 bases align to TRBD2. TRBV23-1 falls under the ORF class, with uncertain function. V trimming: 10 bases; J trimming: 7 bases; junction bases outside the gene matches: 20. The CDR3 runs to 18 residues. The chain's CDR3 is CAIPWASGRATKWNEQFF. DNA of the CDR3: TGCGCCATCCCGTGGGCTAGCGGGAGGGCTACTAAATGGAATGAGCAGTTCTTC.